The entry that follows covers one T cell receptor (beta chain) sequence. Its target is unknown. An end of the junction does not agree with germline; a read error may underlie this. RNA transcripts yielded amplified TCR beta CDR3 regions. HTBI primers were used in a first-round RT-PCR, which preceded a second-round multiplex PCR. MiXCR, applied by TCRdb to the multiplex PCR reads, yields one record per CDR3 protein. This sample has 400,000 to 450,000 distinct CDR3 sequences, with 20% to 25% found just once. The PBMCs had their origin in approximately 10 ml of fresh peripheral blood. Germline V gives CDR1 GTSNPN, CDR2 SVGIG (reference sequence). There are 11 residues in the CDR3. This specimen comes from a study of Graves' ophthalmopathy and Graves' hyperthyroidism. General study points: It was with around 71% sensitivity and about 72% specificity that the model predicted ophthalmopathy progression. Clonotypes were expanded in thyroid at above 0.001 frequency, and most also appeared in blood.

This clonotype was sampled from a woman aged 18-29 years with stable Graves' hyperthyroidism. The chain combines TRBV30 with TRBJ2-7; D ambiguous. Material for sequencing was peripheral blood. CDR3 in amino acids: CAWSVNYEQCF. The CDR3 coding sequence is TGTGCCTGGAGTGTAAACTACGAGCAGTGCTTC.